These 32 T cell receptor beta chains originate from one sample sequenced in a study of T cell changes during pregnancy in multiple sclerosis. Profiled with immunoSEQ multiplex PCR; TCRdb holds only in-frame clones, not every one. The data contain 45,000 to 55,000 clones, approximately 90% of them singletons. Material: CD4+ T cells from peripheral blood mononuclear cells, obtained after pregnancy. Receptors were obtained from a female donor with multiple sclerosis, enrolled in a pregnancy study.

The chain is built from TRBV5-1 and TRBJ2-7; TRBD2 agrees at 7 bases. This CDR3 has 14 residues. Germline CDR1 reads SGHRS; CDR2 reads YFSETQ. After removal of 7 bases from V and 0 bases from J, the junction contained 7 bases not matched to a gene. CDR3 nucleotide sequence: TGCGCCAGCTCTAGCGGAGCCATCTCCTACGAGCAGTACTTC. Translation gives CASSSGAISYEQYF.

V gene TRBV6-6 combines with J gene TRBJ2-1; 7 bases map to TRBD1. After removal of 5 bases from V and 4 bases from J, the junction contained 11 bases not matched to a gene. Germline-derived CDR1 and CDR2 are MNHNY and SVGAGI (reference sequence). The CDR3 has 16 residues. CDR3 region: CASSTPRGLRYNEQFF. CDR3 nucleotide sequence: TGTGCCAGCAGTACCCCTAGGGGGCTGAGGTACAATGAGCAGTTCTTC.

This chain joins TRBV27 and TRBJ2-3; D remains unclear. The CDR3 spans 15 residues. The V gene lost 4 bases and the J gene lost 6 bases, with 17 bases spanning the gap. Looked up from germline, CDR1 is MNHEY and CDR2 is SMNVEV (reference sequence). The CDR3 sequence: CASSYLPIHIDTQYF. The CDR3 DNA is TGTGCCAGCAGTTACCTTCCAATTCACATCGATACGCAGTATTTT.

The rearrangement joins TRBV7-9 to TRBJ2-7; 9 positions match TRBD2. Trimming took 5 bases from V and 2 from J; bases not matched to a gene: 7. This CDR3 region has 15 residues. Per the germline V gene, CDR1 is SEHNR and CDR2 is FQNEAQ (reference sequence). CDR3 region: CASSAASGTTYEQYF. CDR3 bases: TGTGCCAGCAGCGCCGCTAGCGGGACGACCTACGAGCAGTACTTC. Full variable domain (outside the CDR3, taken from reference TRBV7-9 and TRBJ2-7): DTGVSQNPRHKITKRGQNVTFRCDPISEHNRLYWYRQTLGQGPEFLTYFQNEAQLEKSRLLSDRFSAERPKGSFSTLEIQRTEQGDSAMYLCASSAASGTTYEQYFGPGTRLTVT.

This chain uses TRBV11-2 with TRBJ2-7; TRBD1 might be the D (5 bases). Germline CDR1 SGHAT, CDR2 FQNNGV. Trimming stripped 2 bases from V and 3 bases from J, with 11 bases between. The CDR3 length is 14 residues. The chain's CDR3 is CASSLTGTYYEQYF. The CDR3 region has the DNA TGTGCCAGCAGCTTAACAGGAACCTACTACGAGCAGTACTTC.

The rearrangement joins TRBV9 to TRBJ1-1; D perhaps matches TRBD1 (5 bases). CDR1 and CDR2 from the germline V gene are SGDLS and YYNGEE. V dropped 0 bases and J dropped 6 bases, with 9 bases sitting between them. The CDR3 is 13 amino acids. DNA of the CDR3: TGTGCCAGCAGCGTAGATGGGGGGGCTGAAGCTTTCTTT. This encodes CASSVDGGAEAFF.

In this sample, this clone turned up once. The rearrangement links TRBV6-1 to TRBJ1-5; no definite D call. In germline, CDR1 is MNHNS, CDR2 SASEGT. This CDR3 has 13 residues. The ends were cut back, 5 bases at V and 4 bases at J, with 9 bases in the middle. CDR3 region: CASSTAGNQPQHF. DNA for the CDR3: TGTGCCAGCAGTACGGCAGGTAATCAGCCCCAGCATTTT.

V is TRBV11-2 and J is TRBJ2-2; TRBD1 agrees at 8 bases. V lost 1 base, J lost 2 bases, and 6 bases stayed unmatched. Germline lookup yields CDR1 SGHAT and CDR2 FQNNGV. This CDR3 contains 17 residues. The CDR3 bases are TGTGCCAGCAGCTTAGGAGTCCAGGGGGCAAACACCGGGGAGCTGTTTTTT. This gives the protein CASSLGVQGANTGELFF.

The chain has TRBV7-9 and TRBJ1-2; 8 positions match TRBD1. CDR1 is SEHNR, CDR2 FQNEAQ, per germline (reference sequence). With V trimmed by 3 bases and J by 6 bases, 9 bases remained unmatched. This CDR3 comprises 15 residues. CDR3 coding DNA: TGTGCCAGCAGCTTTCCGGGACAGGCTCTAAATGGCTACACCTTC. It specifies CASSFPGQALNGYTF.

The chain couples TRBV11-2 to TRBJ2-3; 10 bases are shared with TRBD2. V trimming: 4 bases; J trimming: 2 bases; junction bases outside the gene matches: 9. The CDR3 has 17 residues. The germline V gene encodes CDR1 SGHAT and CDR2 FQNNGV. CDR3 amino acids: CASSSPSGRSTTDTQYF. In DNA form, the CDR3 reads TGTGCCAGCAGCTCTCCTAGCGGGAGATCCACCACAGATACGCAGTATTTT.

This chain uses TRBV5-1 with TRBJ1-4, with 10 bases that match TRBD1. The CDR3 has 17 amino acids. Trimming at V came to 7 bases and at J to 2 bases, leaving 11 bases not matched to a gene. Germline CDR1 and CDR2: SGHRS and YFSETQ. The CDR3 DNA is TGCGCCAGCGGAAACCCGGGACAGGGGCGGACTAATGAAAAACTGTTTTTT. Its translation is CASGNPGQGRTNEKLFF.

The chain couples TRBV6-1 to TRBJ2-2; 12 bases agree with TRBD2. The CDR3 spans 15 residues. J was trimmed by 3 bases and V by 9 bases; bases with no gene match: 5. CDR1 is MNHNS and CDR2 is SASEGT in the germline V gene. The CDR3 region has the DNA TGTGCCAGTGCTAGCGGGAGGGCGGACACCGGGGAGCTGTTTTTT. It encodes CASASGRADTGELFF.

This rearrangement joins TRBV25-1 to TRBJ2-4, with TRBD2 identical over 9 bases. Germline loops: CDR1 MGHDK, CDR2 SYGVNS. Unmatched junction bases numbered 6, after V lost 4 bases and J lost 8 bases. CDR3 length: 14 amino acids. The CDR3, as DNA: TGTGCCAGCAGTGGAACTAGCGGGCTCGACATTCAGTACTTC. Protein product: CASSGTSGLDIQYF. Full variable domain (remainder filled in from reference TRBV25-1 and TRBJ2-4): EADIYQTPRYLVIGTGKKITLECSQTMGHDKMYWYQQDPGMELHLIHYSYGVNSTEKGDLSSESTVSRIRTEHFPLTLESARPSHTSQYLCASSGTSGLDIQYFGAGTRLSVL.

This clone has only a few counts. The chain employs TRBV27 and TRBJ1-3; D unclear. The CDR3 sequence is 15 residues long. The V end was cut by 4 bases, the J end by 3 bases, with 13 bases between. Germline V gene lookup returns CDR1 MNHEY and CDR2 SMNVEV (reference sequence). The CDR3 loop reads CASSSPPGNGNTIYF. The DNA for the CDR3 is TGTGCCAGCAGTTCGCCCCCCGGTAATGGAAACACCATATATTTT.

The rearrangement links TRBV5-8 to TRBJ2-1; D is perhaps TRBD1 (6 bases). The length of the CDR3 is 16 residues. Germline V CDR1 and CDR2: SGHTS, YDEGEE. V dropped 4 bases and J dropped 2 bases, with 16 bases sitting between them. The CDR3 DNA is TGTGCCAGCAGCCATTCAGGGGCGAACCCCTACAATGAGCAGTTCTTC. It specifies CASSHSGANPYNEQFF. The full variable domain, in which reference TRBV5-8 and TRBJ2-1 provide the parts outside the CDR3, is EAGVTQSPTHLIKTRGQQATLRCSPISGHTSVYWYQQALGLGLQFLLWYDEGEERNRGNFPPRFSGRQFPNYSSELNVNALELEDSALYLCASSHSGANPYNEQFFGPGTRLTVL.

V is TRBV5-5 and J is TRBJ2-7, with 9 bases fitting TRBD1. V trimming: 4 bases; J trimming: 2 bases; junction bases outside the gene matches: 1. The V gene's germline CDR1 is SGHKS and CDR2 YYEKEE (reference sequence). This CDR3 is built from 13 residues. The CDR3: CASSRQGAYEQYF. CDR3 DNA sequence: TGTGCCAGCAGCCGACAGGGGGCCTACGAGCAGTACTTC. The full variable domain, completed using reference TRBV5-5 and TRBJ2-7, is DAGVTQSPTHLIKTRGQQVTLRCSPISGHKSVSWYQQVLGQGPQFIFQYYEKEERGRGNFPDRFSARQFPNYSSELNVNALLLGDSALYLCASSRQGAYEQYFGPGTRLTVT.

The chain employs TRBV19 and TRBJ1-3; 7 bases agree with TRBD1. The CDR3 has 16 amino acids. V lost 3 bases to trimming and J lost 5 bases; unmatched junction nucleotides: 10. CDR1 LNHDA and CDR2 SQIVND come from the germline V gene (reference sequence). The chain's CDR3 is CASSISAGGRRNTIYF. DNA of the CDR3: TGTGCCAGTAGTATCTCGGCAGGGGGAAGGCGAAACACCATATATTTT.

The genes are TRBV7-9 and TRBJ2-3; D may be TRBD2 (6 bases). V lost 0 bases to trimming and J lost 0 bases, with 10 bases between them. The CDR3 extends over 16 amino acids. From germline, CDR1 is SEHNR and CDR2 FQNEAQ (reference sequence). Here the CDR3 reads CASSLAIAASTDTQYF. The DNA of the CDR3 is TGTGCCAGCAGCTTAGCAATAGCGGCTAGCACAGATACGCAGTATTTT.

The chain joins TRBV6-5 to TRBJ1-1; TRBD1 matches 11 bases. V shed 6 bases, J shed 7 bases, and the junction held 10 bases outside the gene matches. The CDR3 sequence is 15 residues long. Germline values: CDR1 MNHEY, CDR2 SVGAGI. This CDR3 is CASRADRGLVSEAFF. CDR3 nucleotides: TGTGCCAGCAGGGCGGACAGGGGGCTTGTTAGTGAAGCTTTCTTT.

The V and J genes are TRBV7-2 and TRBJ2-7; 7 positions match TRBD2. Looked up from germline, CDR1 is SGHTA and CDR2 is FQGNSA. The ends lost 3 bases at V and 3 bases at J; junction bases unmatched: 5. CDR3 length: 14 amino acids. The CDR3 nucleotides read TGTGCCAGCAGCTTGGCGGGAGCTCGCTACGAGCAGTACTTC. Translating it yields CASSLAGARYEQYF.

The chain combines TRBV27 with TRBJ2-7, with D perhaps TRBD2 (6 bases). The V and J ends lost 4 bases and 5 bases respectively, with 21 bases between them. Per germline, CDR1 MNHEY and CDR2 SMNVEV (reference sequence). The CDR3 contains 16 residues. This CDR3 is CASSSLRGTGGNEQYF. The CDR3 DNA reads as TGTGCCAGCAGTTCCCTCCGAGGAACTGGAGGGAACGAGCAGTACTTC.

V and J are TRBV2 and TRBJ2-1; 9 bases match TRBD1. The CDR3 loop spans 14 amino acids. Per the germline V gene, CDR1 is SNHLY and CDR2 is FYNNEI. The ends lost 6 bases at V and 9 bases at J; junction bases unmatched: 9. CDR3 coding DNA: TGTGCCAGCAGACAACAGGGGGCAGCAGGTGAGCAGTTCTTC. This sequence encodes CASRQQGAAGEQFF.

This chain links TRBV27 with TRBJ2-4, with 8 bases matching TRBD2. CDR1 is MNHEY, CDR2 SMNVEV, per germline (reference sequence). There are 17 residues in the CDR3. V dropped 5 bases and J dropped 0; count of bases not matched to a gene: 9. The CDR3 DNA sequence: TGTGCCAGCAGTCCCGGGACTAGATTCTTAGCCAAAAACATTCAGTACTTC. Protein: CASSPGTRFLAKNIQYF.

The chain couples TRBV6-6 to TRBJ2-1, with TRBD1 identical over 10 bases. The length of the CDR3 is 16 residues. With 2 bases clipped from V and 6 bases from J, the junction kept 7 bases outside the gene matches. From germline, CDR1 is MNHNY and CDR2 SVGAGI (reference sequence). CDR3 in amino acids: CASSYPWDRGGNEQFF. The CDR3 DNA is TGTGCCAGCAGTTACCCTTGGGACAGGGGTGGCAATGAGCAGTTCTTC.

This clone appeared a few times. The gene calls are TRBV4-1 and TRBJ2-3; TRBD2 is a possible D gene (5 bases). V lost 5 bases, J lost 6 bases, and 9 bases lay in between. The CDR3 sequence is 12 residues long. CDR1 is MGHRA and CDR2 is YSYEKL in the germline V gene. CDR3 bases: TGCGCCAGCAGCTGGGAGAGGGATACGCAGTATTTT. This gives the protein CASSWERDTQYF.

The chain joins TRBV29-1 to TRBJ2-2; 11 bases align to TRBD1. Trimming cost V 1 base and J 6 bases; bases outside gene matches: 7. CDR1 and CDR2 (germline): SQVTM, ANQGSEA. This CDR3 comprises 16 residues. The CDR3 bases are TGCAGCGTTGAAGGCGGACAGGGGGCTGGGGCCGGGGAGCTGTTTTTT. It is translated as CSVEGGQGAGAGELFF.

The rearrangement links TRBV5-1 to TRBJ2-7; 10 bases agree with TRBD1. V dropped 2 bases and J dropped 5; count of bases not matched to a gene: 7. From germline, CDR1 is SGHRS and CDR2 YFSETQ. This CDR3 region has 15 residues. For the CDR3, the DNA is TGCGCCAGCAGCTTTACTTGGACAGGGGGGAACGAGCAGTACTTC. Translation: CASSFTWTGGNEQYF.

The CDR3 is CASSGLVAGPMTGELFF. As DNA, the CDR3 is TGTGCCAGCAGCGGGCTGGTTGCGGGGCCTATGACCGGGGAGCTGTTTTTT. The V and J genes are TRBV7-9 and TRBJ2-2; a weak D match, TRBD2 (6 bases). The CDR3 runs 17 residues. The germline CDR1 and CDR2 sequences are SEHNR and FQNEAQ (reference sequence). V was cut by 5 bases and J by 5 bases, with 21 bases left in between.

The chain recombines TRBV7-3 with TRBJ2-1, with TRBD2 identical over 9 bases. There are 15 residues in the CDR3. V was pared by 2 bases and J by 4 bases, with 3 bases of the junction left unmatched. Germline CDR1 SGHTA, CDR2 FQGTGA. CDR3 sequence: CASSLGSGSYNEQFF. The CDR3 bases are TGTGCCAGCAGCTTAGGTAGCGGGAGTTACAATGAGCAGTTCTTC.

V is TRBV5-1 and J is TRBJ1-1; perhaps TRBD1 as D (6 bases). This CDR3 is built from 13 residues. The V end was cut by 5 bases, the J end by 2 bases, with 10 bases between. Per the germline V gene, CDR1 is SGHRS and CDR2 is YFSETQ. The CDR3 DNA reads TGCGCCAGCAGAACAGGGAGTAACACTGAAGCTTTCTTT. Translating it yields CASRTGSNTEAFF. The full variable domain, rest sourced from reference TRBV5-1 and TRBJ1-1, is KAGVTQTPRYLIKTRGQQVTLSCSPISGHRSVSWYQQTPGQGLQFLFEYFSETQRNKGNFPGRFSGRQFSNSRSEMNVSTLELGDSALYLCASRTGSNTEAFFGQGTRLTVV.

CDR3 residues: CASRGTGNSNQPQHF. In DNA, the CDR3 is TGTGCCAGCAGGGGGACAGGGAATAGCAATCAGCCCCAGCATTTT. The chain has TRBV6-1 and TRBJ1-5; 9 nucleotides line up with TRBD1. The V and J ends lost 6 bases and 0 bases, in that order; junction bases with no gene match: 3. The CDR3 is made up of 15 amino acids. CDR1 and CDR2 from the germline V gene are MNHNS and SASEGT.

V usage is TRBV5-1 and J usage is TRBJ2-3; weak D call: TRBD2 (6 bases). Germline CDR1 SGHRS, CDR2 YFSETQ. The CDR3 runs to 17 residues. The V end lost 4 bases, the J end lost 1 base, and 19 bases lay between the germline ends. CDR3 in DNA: TGCGCCAGCAGCCTGGGACTGGTAGTTTCCGGCACAGATACGCAGTATTTT. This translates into CASSLGLVVSGTDTQYF.